A single sample gave rise to the 19 T cell receptor beta chains below, sequenced in a study of T cell responses to AZD1222 COVID-19 vaccine. This table comes from immunoSEQ multiplex PCR, and its TCRdb copy is limited to in-frame clones, with some not included. Of tens of thousands of clones listed, 86% are singletons. The specimen comprised peripheral blood, sampled on day 0 of AZD1222 vaccination. These receptor sequences come from an adult in good health.

The chain recombines TRBV29-1 with TRBJ2-7, with D unresolved. The CDR3 totals 13 residues. The V and J ends lost 1 base and 0 bases respectively, with 7 bases between them. Germline loops: CDR1 SQVTM, CDR2 ANQGSEA. In DNA, the CDR3 is TGCAGCGTTGAAGTAGGGAACTCCTACGAGCAGTACTTC. Its translation is CSVEVGNSYEQYF.

This clone was detected once. The chain joins TRBV5-8 to TRBJ2-2; no firm D call. The V end lost 2 bases, the J end lost 6 bases, and 11 bases lay between the germline ends. This CDR3 comprises 14 residues. CDR1 is SGHTS, CDR2 YDEGEE, per germline. DNA for the CDR3: TGTGCCAGCAGCTTTACCAACCTCCCCGGGGAGCTGTTTTTT. It translates to CASSFTNLPGELFF.

As concerns this clone: One end of the junction does not line up with germline, which may come from a read error. The chain is built from TRBV20-1 and TRBJ1-2, with D perhaps matching TRBD1 (5 bases). CDR3 length equals 11 residues. From germline, CDR1 is DFQATT and CDR2 SNEGSKA (reference sequence). This CDR3 reads CSTRGVYGYTF. DNA of the CDR3: TGCAGTACTAGGGGAGTCTATGGCTACACCTTC.

This chain joins TRBV29-1 and TRBJ2-1, with D perhaps given as TRBD1 or TRBD2 (6 bases each). Germline V gives CDR1 SQVTM, CDR2 ANQGSEA. The CDR3 sequence is 14 residues long. Trimming shortened V by 5 bases and J by 4 bases, and 15 bases separated the two germline ends. CDR3 nucleotides: TGCAGCGTTCCACCCGGAGGGGGATACAATGAGCAGTTCTTC. Its protein product is CSVPPGGGYNEQFF.

The V gene is TRBV20-1, the J gene TRBJ2-3; tentatively, D is TRBD1 or TRBD2 (5 bases each). The V gene's germline CDR1 is DFQATT and CDR2 SNEGSKA (reference sequence). V was clipped by 3 bases and J by 0 bases, with 16 bases between them. The CDR3 runs 16 residues. The CDR3 here is CSASLGTVSSTDTQYF. CDR3 sequence (DNA): TGCAGTGCTAGTCTTGGGACGGTTAGTAGCACAGATACGCAGTATTTT.

V and J are TRBV25-1 and TRBJ2-2; perhaps TRBD2 as D (5 bases). In germline, CDR1 is MGHDK, CDR2 SYGVNS. V lost 2 bases and J lost 3, with 10 bases in between. The CDR3 contains 15 residues. CDR3 nucleotide sequence: TGTGCCAGCAGTGAAGACTCGGGGTACACCGGGGAGCTGTTTTTT. It is translated as CASSEDSGYTGELFF. The full variable domain, with the rest looked up from reference TRBV25-1 and TRBJ2-2, is EADIYQTPRYLVIGTGKKITLECSQTMGHDKMYWYQQDPGMELHLIHYSYGVNSTEKGDLSSESTVSRIRTEHFPLTLESARPSHTSQYLCASSEDSGYTGELFFGEGSRLTVL.

The rearrangement uses TRBV5-1 and TRBJ2-7; 8 bases line up with TRBD1. The CDR3 consists of 13 residues. The germline gives CDR1 SGHRS, CDR2 YFSETQ. The V segment lost 2 bases and the J segment 6 bases; nucleotides outside the gene matches: 4. CDR3 region: CASSFQGAGEQYF. DNA of the CDR3: TGCGCCAGCAGCTTCCAGGGGGCAGGCGAGCAGTACTTC.

V is TRBV27 and J is TRBJ1-2; D not resolved. The germline V gene has CDR1 MNHEY and CDR2 SMNVEV (reference sequence). This CDR3 region has 16 residues. V shed 2 bases and J shed 4 bases, with 17 bases lying between them. Written as DNA, the CDR3 is TGTGCCAGCAGTTTAATAGTAGGAAGTGAGATCTATGGCTACACCTTC. Translating it yields CASSLIVGSEIYGYTF.

The rearrangement links TRBV7-9 to TRBJ2-1; 10 positions match TRBD2. V trimming: 1 base; J trimming: 4 bases; junction bases outside the gene matches: 7. Germline V gives CDR1 SEHNR, CDR2 FQNEAQ (reference sequence). CDR3 size: 17 residues. The CDR3 sequence is CASSLVGLAGVYNEQFF. DNA for the CDR3: TGTGCCAGCAGCTTAGTAGGGCTAGCGGGAGTTTACAATGAGCAGTTCTTC.

The chain has TRBV28 and TRBJ2-1; D might be TRBD2 (6 bases). The CDR3 length is 15 residues. The germline CDR1 and CDR2 sequences are MDHEN and SYDVKM. V lost 3 bases and J lost 8, with 17 bases in between. The DNA for the CDR3 is TGTGCCAGCAGTTTCCCCCCTCTAGCTAGCGATGAGCAGTTCTTC. Translation: CASSFPPLASDEQFF.

The rearrangement uses TRBV9 and TRBJ2-1; unclear D gene. Germline lookup yields CDR1 SGDLS and CDR2 YYNGEE. Deletions cut 0 bases from V and 0 bases from J, with 7 bases between. CDR3 length: 15 residues. This CDR3 reads CASSVVSSSYNEQFF. The DNA for the CDR3 is TGTGCCAGCAGCGTAGTTTCTAGCTCCTACAATGAGCAGTTCTTC.

This chain joins TRBV28 and TRBJ1-2; no reliable D call. CDR1 MDHEN and CDR2 SYDVKM come from the germline V gene. The CDR3 is 14 amino acids. V lost 2 bases and J 6 bases, leaving 13 bases between the germline ends. The CDR3 region has the DNA TGTGCCAGCAGTTTAGGAGGGTCTGGGGATGGCTACACCTTC. This codes for CASSLGGSGDGYTF.

The chain links TRBV28 to TRBJ1-2; 9 nucleotides align to TRBD1. This CDR3 comprises 14 residues. Per germline, CDR1 MDHEN and CDR2 SYDVKM. Trimming cost V 3 bases and J 6 bases; bases outside gene matches: 5. The CDR3: CASSLADRGNGYTF. Here the CDR3 DNA reads TGTGCCAGCAGTTTGGCGGACAGGGGTAATGGCTACACCTTC.

This clone was observed a few times. The chain links TRBV3-1 (or the pseudogene TRBV3-2) to TRBJ1-2; D is undetermined. Germline CDR1 and CDR2: LGHDT and YNNKEL (reference sequence). The CDR3 is 15 amino acids. Trimming shortened V by 3 bases and J by 6 bases, and 17 bases separated the two germline ends. Written as DNA, the CDR3 is TGTGCCAGCAGCCATCCCAAAGAAAACCCCGATGGCTACACCTTC. Protein: CASSHPKENPDGYTF.

V and J are TRBV5-8 and TRBJ1-2; D perhaps matches TRBD1 (6 bases). This CDR3 is built from 13 residues. Trimming took 4 bases from V and 5 from J, leaving 12 bases between them. In germline, CDR1 is SGHTS, CDR2 YDEGEE. The CDR3 DNA reads TGTGCCAGCAGCCCCGGACAGCTTTATGGCTACACCTTC. Amino acid sequence: CASSPGQLYGYTF.

This chain links TRBV19 with TRBJ1-5; D is unresolved. With 2 bases removed from V and 0 bases from J, the gap between germline ends came to 8 bases. CDR1 and CDR2 (germline): LNHDA, SQIVND (reference sequence). The CDR3 runs 15 residues. The CDR3 DNA reads as TGTGCCAGTAGTATACCGGTTTATAGCAATCAGCCCCAGCATTTT. Translating it yields CASSIPVYSNQPQHF.

This clone was observed a single time. The chain joins TRBV11-1 to TRBJ1-4; D perhaps matches TRBD1 (6 bases). V shed 5 bases and J shed 8 bases, with 21 bases lying between them. Germline V gives CDR1 SGHAT, CDR2 FQDESV (reference sequence). The CDR3 covers 16 residues. Here the CDR3 reads CASSPRGTTGTEKLFF. The CDR3 DNA sequence: TGTGCCAGCAGCCCTCGGGGGACGACAGGAACCGAAAAACTGTTTTTT.

This clone was counted a few times. The CDR3 coding sequence is TGTGCCAGCAGTTACTCTCGTGTCTCCTACGAGCAGTACTTC. Its protein product is CASSYSRVSYEQYF. The rearrangement joins TRBV6-5 to TRBJ2-7; D is unresolved. CDR1 and CDR2 (germline): MNHEY, SVGAGI. V lost 0 bases and J lost 0, with 6 bases in between. This CDR3 comprises 14 residues.

The CDR3 region has the DNA TGTGCCAGCAGCCTCGGGACAGCCACAGCTAACTATGGCTACACCTTC. The encoded protein is CASSLGTATANYGYTF. The chain is built from TRBV3-1 (or the pseudogene TRBV3-2) and TRBJ1-2; TRBD1 matches at 7 bases. The CDR3 extends over 16 amino acids. Per the germline V gene, CDR1 is LGHDT and CDR2 is YNNKEL (reference sequence). V was pared by 4 bases and J by 0 bases, with 8 bases of the junction left unmatched.